The rows below give T cell receptor beta chains drawn from one sample of a study of T cells in Graves' hyperthyroidism and ophthalmopathy. One entry per CDR3 protein results from TCRdb running MiXCR on the multiplex PCR reads. In the table there are 360,000 or so distinct CDR3 sequences, roughly 15% of which are singletons. Input material: blood. The receptor source for this set is a woman in her sixties with Graves' ophthalmopathy. Each CDR3 is given with its conserved first and last residue. The D gene is left open where the match is weak. The size entry is marked missing in some rows and otherwise reads once, few, many or a size class.

abundance,d_gene,v_gene,j_gene,len,CDR3nt,CDR3aa
many,.,TRBV28,TRBJ2-1,15,TGTGCCAGCACCCCGAGGGACGGATACTACAATGAGCAGTTCTTC,CASTPRDGYYNEQFF
many,.,TRBV2,TRBJ2-3,18,TGTGCCAGCAGAAGGCGGGGGGCACGGACAGGGGCGTCAGATACGCAGTATTTT,CASRRRGARTGASDTQYF
few,TRBD1,TRBV19,TRBJ1-5,15,TGTGCCAGTACCCCGGGACAGGGTAGCAATCAGCCCCAGCATTTT,CASTPGQGSNQPQHF
many,.,TRBV2,TRBJ1-6,14,TGTGCCAGCAGATTAGGGTACATGGGTTCACCCCTCCACTTT,CASRLGYMGSPLHF
many,.,TRBV28,TRBJ2-3,13,TGTGCCAGCAGTTTAAGGGTTGAAGATACGCAGTATTTT,CASSLRVEDTQYF
.,TRBD1,TRBV7-2,TRBJ1-2,15,TGTGCCAGCAGCTCTACAGGGGCCAAAAACTATGGCTACACCTTC,CASSSTGAKNYGYTF
.,TRBD1,TRBV2,TRBJ2-7,16,TGTGCCAGCAGTTTCCCGGTACAGGGGGCCTCCTACGAGCAGTACTTC,CASSFPVQGASYEQYF
.,.,TRBV28,TRBJ1-2,17,TGTGCCAGCCTTGGGACGGGGGGCGCCAGGTTTAACTATGGCTACACCTTC,CASLGTGGARFNYGYTF
.,TRBD1,TRBV6-5,TRBJ2-7,17,TGTGCCAGCAGTTACCGCAACCTCCGGGACAGGGGGCAAGAGCAGTACTTC,CASSYRNLRDRGQEQYF
.,TRBD2,TRBV7-2,TRBJ2-7,16,TGTGCCAGCAGCGGTCAAAGCGGGAGACCGTTCTACGAGCAGTACTTC,CASSGQSGRPFYEQYF
.,TRBD1,TRBV9,TRBJ2-3,15,TGTGCCAGCAGCCCCACAGGGGTTGGCACAGATACGCAGTATTTT,CASSPTGVGTDTQYF
.,.,TRBV4-2,TRBJ1-3,15,TGTGCCAGCAGCCAACAATCAGGGCCTGGAAACACCATATATTTT,CASSQQSGPGNTIYF
few,.,TRBV10-3,TRBJ2-1,11,TGTGCCATCAGAAAGTTAGATGAGCAGTTCTTC,CAIRKLDEQFF
many,.,TRBV20-1,TRBJ1-1,13,TGCAGTGCTAAGTACAGGTCCAACACTGAAGCTTTCTTT,CSAKYRSNTEAFF
.,.,TRBV7-2,TRBJ2-7,12,TGTGCCAGCAGCCCTCTGGACGGCGAGCAGTACTTC,CASSPLDGEQYF
many,.,TRBV11-2,TRBJ2-7,13,TGTGCCAGCAGCGCCATAAGGCGTTTCGAGCAGTACTTC,CASSAIRRFEQYF
few,.,TRBV9,TRBJ1-1,13,TGTGCCAGCAGCGTAAAGTCTAACACTGAAGCTTTCTTT,CASSVKSNTEAFF
.,.,TRBV15,TRBJ1-4,14,TGTGCCACCAGCAGAGGGGGCCAAAATGAAAAACTGTTTTTT,CATSRGGQNEKLFF
few,TRBD2,TRBV6-2/TRBV6-3,TRBJ2-1,17,TGTGCCAGCAGTTACTCCCCCCCCGGTAGCGGGAGCAATGAGCAGTTCTTC,CASSYSPPGSGSNEQFF
few,.,TRBV5-4,TRBJ1-2,13,TGTGCCAGCAGCACCCCTGAGGGCTATGGCTACACCTTC,CASSTPEGYGYTF
.,TRBD2,TRBV6-2/TRBV6-3,TRBJ2-7,13,TGTGCCAGCACGCGGGAGGCAGTGTACGAGCAGTACTTC,CASTREAVYEQYF
many,.,TRBV6-1,TRBJ2-7,13,TGTGCCAGCAGTTTAACTAGGGCCTACGAGCAGTACTTC,CASSLTRAYEQYF
.,TRBD2,TRBV20-1,TRBJ2-1,14,TGCAGTGCTGGCACTAGCGGGTTTGGGAATGAGCAGTTCTTC,CSAGTSGFGNEQFF
few,TRBD1,TRBV30,TRBJ1-4,17,TGTGCCTGGAGTCAATCCACAGGGGACGCAACTAATGAAAAACTGTTTTTT,CAWSQSTGDATNEKLFF
many,TRBD1,TRBV2,TRBJ1-4,15,TGTGCCAGCCTTATAGGGGGCGCGGGGTACGAAAAACTGTTTTTT,CASLIGGAGYEKLFF
.,TRBD1,TRBV20-1,TRBJ1-1,14,TGCAGTGCTAGTGCCGGGACAGGGAACACTGAAGCTTTCTTT,CSASAGTGNTEAFF
many,TRBD1,TRBV18,TRBJ1-5,15,TGTGCCAGCTCACCTTCTGACAGGGGGCATCAGCCCCAGCATTTT,CASSPSDRGHQPQHF
.,TRBD2,TRBV3-1,TRBJ2-5,13,TGTGCCAGCAGCCGAGCGGGAGTTGAGACCCAGTACTTC,CASSRAGVETQYF
many,.,TRBV5-8,TRBJ2-2,14,TGTGCCAGCAGCTTTCGCGGGACTGGCGGGGAGCTGTTTTTT,CASSFRGTGGELFF
many,.,TRBV9,TRBJ1-2,14,TGTGCCAGCAGCCCGACCGGGACTTTCTATGGCTACACCTTC,CASSPTGTFYGYTF
many,.,TRBV10-3,TRBJ2-3,15,TGTGCCATCAGACCTACATTGGACTGCCTGGATACGCAGTATTTT,CAIRPTLDCLDTQYF
few,.,TRBV4-2,TRBJ2-7,14,TGTGCCAGCAGCCAAGGGGACTTCCCCTACGAGCAGTACTTC,CASSQGDFPYEQYF
many,TRBD2,TRBV20-1,TRBJ2-5,16,TGCAGTGCTACCCAGCGGGAGTTTTGGCGGGAGGTGACCCAGTACTTC,CSATQREFWREVTQYF
.,.,TRBV10-3,TRBJ1-1,13,TGTGCCATCAGAGCGGATGGGTGGACTGAAGCTTTCTTT,CAIRADGWTEAFF
.,.,TRBV15,TRBJ2-3,14,TGTGCCACCAGCAGAGCTGGTCCGGCAGATACGCAGTATTTT,CATSRAGPADTQYF
many,.,TRBV10-3,TRBJ2-5,14,TGTGCCATCAGGGCGGGGACCCTCACGGAGACCCAGTACTTC,CAIRAGTLTETQYF
few,.,TRBV29-1,TRBJ2-7,13,TGCAGCGTTGTATTAGGGATGGGATACGAGCAGTACTTC,CSVVLGMGYEQYF
many,.,TRBV2,TRBJ2-7,15,TGTGCCAGCAGTGAAATTGGGGCCAGGGACTACGAGCAGTACTTC,CASSEIGARDYEQYF
many,TRBD2,TRBV20-1,TRBJ2-3,15,TGCAGTGCTAGTCCGAGACTAGCGGGAGTAGATACGCAGTATTTT,CSASPRLAGVDTQYF
.,.,TRBV27,TRBJ2-1,13,TGTGCCAGCAGCCCCCCGGCAGACAATGAGCAGTTCTTC,CASSPPADNEQFF
.,TRBD2,TRBV18,TRBJ2-1,16,TGTGCCAGCTCAACGCCTAGCGGGAGGGCCCTCTATGAGCAGTTCTTC,CASSTPSGRALYEQFF
.,TRBD1,TRBV20-1,TRBJ1-5,18,TGCAGTGCTATCGGACAGGGGGCGGAGGGTTATAGCAATCAGCCCCAGCATTTT,CSAIGQGAEGYSNQPQHF
many,.,TRBV3-1,TRBJ2-3,13,TGTGCCAGCAGCCAACTCGAAAGGGCCACGCAGTATTTT,CASSQLERATQYF
few,TRBD1,TRBV19,TRBJ2-1,13,TGTGCCAGTAGGCGTGGACAGGGGTTTGCGCAGTTCTTC,CASRRGQGFAQFF
few,TRBD2,TRBV10-3,TRBJ2-3,16,TGTGCCATCAGTGAGGTAGCGGGAGTGGGCACAGATACGCAGTATTTT,CAISEVAGVGTDTQYF
few,TRBD1,TRBV6-1,TRBJ1-2,16,TGTGCCAGCAGTCAAGGGACAGGGTGGTTAGCGGGCGGCTACACCTTC,CASSQGTGWLAGGYTF
many,TRBD2,TRBV5-1,TRBJ2-5,14,TGCGCCAGCAGCCCGGGACTAGCGGGAGAGACCCAGTACTTC,CASSPGLAGETQYF
few,.,TRBV7-9,TRBJ2-1,12,TGTGCCAGCAGCCCCTCGGGCAATGAGCAGTCCTTC,CASSPSGNEQSF
.,.,TRBV10-3,TRBJ2-2,15,TGTGCCATCAGCACGGGACTCGAAAAAACCGGGGAGCTGTTTTTT,CAISTGLEKTGELFF
.,TRBD2,TRBV5-1,TRBJ2-3,18,TGCGCCAGCAGCTTGGAGCTAGCGGGAGGTCCGGGCACAGATACGCAGTATTTT,CASSLELAGGPGTDTQYF
many,.,TRBV10-2,TRBJ1-3,15,TGCGCCAGCAGTGAGTCGGTCAACTCTGGAAACACCATATATTTT,CASSESVNSGNTIYF
few,.,TRBV4-1,TRBJ2-1,15,TGCGCCAGCAGCCAAGGCAGGTCCGCCTACAATGAGCAGTTCTTC,CASSQGRSAYNEQFF
once,TRBD1,TRBV6-1,TRBJ1-5,16,TGTGCCAGCAGTGAGGGCAGGGGGGGGGACAATCAGCCCCAGCATTTT,CASSEGRGGDNQPQHF
many,.,TRBV6-1,TRBJ2-3,15,TGTGCCAGCAGTGTGCCGGGGCACCCCACAGATACGCAGTATTTT,CASSVPGHPTDTQYF
many,.,TRBV29-1,TRBJ1-1,16,TGCAGCGTTGATGGCTCTGTATACACCTCGGACACTGAAGCTTTCTTT,CSVDGSVYTSDTEAFF
.,TRBD2,TRBV18,TRBJ2-2,18,TGTGCCAGCTCACCGCCGGGGCTAGCGGGAGTACCTACCGGGGAGCTGTTTTTT,CASSPPGLAGVPTGELFF
many,TRBD1,TRBV5-1,TRBJ2-7,13,TGCGCCAGCAGCTCGCCAGGGGGCTACGAGCAGTACTTC,CASSSPGGYEQYF
.,.,TRBV18,TRBJ2-5,14,TGTGCCAGCTCACCAGCCGGGCCTCGAGAGACCCAGTACTTC,CASSPAGPRETQYF
.,.,TRBV24-1,TRBJ2-3,15,TGTGCCACCAGTGTCCTCGAGGGCACGACAGATACGCAGTATTTT,CATSVLEGTTDTQYF